Detailed here is one T cell receptor (beta chain). Profiled with immunoSEQ multiplex PCR; TCRdb holds only in-frame clones, not every one. The data hold about 160,000 clones, with under 95% observed a single time. These data belong to a study of cytomegalovirus exposure and HLA in healthy donors. Germline values: CDR1 SGHAT, CDR2 FQDESV (reference sequence). The CDR3 extends over 15 amino acids. The J segment lost 7 bases and the V segment lost 4 bases, leaving 7 bases of the junction unmatched. The receptor was isolated from a woman younger than 30 in good health and CMV-seropositive. The specimen sequenced was PBMCs. The rearrangement links TRBV11-1 to TRBJ2-1, with TRBD2 identical over 10 bases. CDR3 protein: CASSWASGSLNEQFF. The CDR3 region has the DNA TGTGCCAGCAGCTGGGCTAGCGGGAGTTTAAATGAGCAGTTCTTC.